This T cell receptor (beta chain) was retrieved from a study of spatial heterogeneity in lung cancer. This clonotype is classed as medium-sized (0.01 to 0.1%). What it binds is unknown. Unique molecular identifiers, one per molecule, were present on every TCR cDNA molecule. TCRdb independently ran MiXCR on the 5' RACE reads; one entry per CDR3 protein. The sample carries under 4,000 distinct CDR3 sequences, 9.2% recorded once. Time point reported: sample taken at primary tumor resection. The donors, about 74 patients with untreated early-stage non-small cell lung cancer, provided the samples. Frozen PBMC, nontumor lung or tumor provided whole RNA, which was sequenced unsorted. Whole-study results and caveats: Tumor T-cell coverage was an estimated 7% or so for alpha and more than 12% for beta chains. One measure, the expanded intratumoral alpha and beta TCR count, tracked tumor mutation counts.

V lost 3 bases to trimming and J lost 7 bases; unmatched junction nucleotides: 11. Germline CDR1 is DFQATT and CDR2 is SNEGSKA (reference sequence). This CDR3 spans 16 amino acids. The V gene is TRBV20-1, the J gene TRBJ2-1; TRBD2 matches 11 bases. Specimen: lung tumor tissue, collected at surgery. This receptor was identified in a male donor with early-stage non-small cell lung cancer. CDR3 coding DNA: TGCAGTGCTAGTCCACTACTAGCGGGGGTTGAGAATGAGCAGTTCTTC. Translating it yields CSASPLLAGVENEQFF.